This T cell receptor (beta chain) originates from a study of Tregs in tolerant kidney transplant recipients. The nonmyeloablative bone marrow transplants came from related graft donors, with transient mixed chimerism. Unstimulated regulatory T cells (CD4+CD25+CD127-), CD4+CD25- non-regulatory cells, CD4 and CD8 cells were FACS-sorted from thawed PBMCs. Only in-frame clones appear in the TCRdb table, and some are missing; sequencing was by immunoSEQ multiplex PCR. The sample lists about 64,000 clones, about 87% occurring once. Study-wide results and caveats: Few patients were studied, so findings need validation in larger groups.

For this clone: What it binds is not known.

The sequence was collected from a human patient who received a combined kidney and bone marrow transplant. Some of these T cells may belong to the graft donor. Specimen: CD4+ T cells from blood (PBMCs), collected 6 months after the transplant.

The CDR3 bases are TGTGCCAGCAGCATAGCCGGGACTAGCGTCACCGGGGAGCTGTTTTTT. This translates into CASSIAGTSVTGELFF. The V and J genes are TRBV5-4 and TRBJ2-2; 10 bases align to TRBD2. CDR3 size: 16 residues. Germline V gene sequence: CDR1 SGHNT, CDR2 YYREEE (reference sequence). V shed 4 bases and J 4 bases; nucleotides not matched to a gene: 7.